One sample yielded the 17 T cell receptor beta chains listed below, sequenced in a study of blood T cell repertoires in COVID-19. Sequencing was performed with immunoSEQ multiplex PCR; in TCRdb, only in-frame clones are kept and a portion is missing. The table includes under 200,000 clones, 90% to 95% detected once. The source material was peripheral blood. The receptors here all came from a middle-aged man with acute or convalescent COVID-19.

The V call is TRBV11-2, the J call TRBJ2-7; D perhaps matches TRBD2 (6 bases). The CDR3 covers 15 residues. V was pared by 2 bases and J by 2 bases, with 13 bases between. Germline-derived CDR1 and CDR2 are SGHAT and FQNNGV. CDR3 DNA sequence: TGTGCCAGCAGCTTACTAGCCGGCGGGGCCTACGAGCAGTACGTC. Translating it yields CASSLLAGGAYEQYV.

The CDR3 loop is CASRPLRTTTGNTIYF. CDR3 bases: TGTGCCAGCAGACCCCTAAGGACGACTACTGGAAACACCATATATTTT. V is TRBV11-2 and J is TRBJ1-3; D ambiguous. Germline CDR1 SGHAT, CDR2 FQNNGV. With 6 bases removed from V and 2 bases from J, the gap between germline ends came to 17 bases. This CDR3 has 16 amino acids.

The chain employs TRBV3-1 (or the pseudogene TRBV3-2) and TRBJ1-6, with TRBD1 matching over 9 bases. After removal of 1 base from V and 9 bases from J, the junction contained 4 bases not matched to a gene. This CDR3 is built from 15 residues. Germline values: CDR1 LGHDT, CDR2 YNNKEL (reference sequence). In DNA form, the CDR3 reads TGTGCCAGCAGCCAAGTTTTACAGGGGGCTTCACCCCTCCACTTT. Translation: CASSQVLQGASPLHF.

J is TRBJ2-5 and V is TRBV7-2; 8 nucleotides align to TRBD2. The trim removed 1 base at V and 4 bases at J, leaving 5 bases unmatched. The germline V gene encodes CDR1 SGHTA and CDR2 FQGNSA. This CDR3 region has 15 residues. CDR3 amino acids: CASSLGGGRVETQYF. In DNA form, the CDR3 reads TGTGCCAGCAGCTTAGGCGGGGGGCGGGTAGAGACCCAGTACTTC.

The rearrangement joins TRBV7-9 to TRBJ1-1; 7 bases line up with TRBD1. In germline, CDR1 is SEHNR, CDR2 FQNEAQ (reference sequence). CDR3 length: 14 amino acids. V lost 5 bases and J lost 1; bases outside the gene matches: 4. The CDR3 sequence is CASSPQGGNTEAFF. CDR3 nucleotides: TGTGCCAGCAGCCCCCAGGGGGGGAACACTGAAGCTTTCTTT.

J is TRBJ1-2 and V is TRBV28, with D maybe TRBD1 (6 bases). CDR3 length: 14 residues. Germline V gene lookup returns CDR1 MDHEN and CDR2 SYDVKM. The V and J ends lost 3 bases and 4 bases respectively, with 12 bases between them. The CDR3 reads CASSFRGLGYGYTF. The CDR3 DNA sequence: TGTGCCAGCAGTTTCAGGGGTTTGGGCTATGGCTACACCTTC.

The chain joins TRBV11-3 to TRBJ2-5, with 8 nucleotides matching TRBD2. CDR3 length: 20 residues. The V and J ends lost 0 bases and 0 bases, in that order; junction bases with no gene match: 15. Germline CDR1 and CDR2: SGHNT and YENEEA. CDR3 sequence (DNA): TGTGCCAGCAGCTTAGAGTTGGGGGCTTCCCTAGCGGGCCACCAAGAGACCCAGTACTTC. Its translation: CASSLELGASLAGHQETQYF.

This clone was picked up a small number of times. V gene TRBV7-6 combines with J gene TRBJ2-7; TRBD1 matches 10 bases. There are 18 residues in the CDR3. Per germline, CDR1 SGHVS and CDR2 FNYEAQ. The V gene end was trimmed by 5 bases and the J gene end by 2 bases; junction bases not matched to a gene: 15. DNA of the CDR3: TGTGCCAGCAGCGCCCCCCCCTGGTGGGGACAGGGGACCTACGAGCAGTACTTC. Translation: CASSAPPWWGQGTYEQYF.

The CDR3: CSARDRGGQFF. Written as DNA, the CDR3 is TGCAGTGCTAGAGACAGGGGTGGGCAGTTCTTC. This chain links TRBV20-1 with TRBJ2-1; D is possibly TRBD1 (6 bases). The CDR3 extends over 11 amino acids. V shed 0 bases and J shed 12 bases, with 9 bases lying between them. CDR1 is DFQATT and CDR2 is SNEGSKA in the germline V gene (reference sequence).

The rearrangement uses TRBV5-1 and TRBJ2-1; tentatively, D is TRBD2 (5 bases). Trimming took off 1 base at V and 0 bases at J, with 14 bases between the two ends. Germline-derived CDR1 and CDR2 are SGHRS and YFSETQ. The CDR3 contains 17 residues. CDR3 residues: CASSLIISGSSYNEQFF. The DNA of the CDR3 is TGCGCCAGCAGCTTGATTATAAGTGGGAGCTCCTACAATGAGCAGTTCTTC.

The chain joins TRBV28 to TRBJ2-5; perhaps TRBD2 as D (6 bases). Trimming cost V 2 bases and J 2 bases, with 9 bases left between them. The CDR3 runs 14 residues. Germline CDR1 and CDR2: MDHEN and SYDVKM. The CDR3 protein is CASSLPGVQETQYF. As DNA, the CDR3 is TGTGCCAGCAGTTTACCGGGGGTTCAAGAGACCCAGTACTTC.

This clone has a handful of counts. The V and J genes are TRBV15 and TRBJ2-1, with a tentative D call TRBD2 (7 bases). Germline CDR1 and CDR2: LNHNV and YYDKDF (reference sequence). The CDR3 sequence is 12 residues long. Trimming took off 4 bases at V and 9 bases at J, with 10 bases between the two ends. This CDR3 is CATSKGGTEQFF. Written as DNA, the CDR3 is TGTGCCACCAGCAAGGGGGGGACTGAGCAGTTCTTC.

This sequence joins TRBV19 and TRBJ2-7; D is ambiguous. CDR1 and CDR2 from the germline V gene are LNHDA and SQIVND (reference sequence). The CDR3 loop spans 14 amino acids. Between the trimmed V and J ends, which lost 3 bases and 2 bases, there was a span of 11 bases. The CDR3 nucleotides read TGTGCCAGTAGTATTCCCCAGGCACCCTACGAGCAGTACTTC. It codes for CASSIPQAPYEQYF.

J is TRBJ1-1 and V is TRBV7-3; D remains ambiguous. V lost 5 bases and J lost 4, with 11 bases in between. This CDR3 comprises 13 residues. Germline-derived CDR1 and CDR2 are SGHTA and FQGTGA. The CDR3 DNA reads TGTGCCAGCAGCGTTACTACGCTCACTGAAGCTTTCTTT. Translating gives CASSVTTLTEAFF.

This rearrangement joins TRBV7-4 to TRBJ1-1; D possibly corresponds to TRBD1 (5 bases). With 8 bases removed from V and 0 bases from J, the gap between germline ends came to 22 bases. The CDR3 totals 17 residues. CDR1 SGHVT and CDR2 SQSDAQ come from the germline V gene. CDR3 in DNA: TGTGCCAGCCAGCCTCCGGACACCGGGACTCTGAACACTGAAGCTTTCTTT. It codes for CASQPPDTGTLNTEAFF.

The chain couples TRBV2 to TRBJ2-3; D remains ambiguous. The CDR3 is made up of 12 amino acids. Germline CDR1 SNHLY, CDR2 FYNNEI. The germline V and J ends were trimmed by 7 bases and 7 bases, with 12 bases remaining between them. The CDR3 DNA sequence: TGTGCCAGCACCGACGACTCCAATACGCAGTATTTT. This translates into CASTDDSNTQYF. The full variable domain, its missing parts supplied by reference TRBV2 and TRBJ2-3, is EPEVTQTPSHQVTQMGQEVILRCVPISNHLYFYWYRQILGQKVEFLVSFYNNEISEKSEIFDDQFSVERPDGSNFTLKIRSTKLEDSAMYFCASTDDSNTQYFGPGTRLTVL.

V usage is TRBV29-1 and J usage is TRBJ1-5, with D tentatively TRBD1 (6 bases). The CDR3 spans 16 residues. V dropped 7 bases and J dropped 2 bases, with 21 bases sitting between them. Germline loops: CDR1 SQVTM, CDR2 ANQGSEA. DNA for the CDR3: TGCAGCGCTAGCGGAAGCGGGACAACCGGCAATCAGCCCCAGCATTTT. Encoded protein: CSASGSGTTGNQPQHF.